These 27 T cell receptor beta chains share one sample of origin, sequenced in a study of cytomegalovirus exposure and HLA in healthy donors. PCR involved 60 Vbeta and 13 Jbeta primers. Some clones are missing from TCRdb's copy, which holds only in-frame ones; the method was immunoSEQ multiplex PCR. The top ten hold 9% to 14% of the sample, which has 70,000 to 90,000 clones, about 70% seen once. Sequences were obtained from PBMCs. These receptors all come from a male donor in good health and CMV-seropositive.

V gene TRBV10-3 combines with J gene TRBJ2-2; 8 bases are shared with TRBD1. The junction had 11 bases not matched to a gene; V was cut back by 6 bases and J by 2 bases. This CDR3 contains 17 residues. Germline CDR1 reads ENHRY; CDR2 reads SYGVKD. CDR3 sequence (DNA): TGTGCCATCAGCGTGGGAGGACAGGGCAAAAACACCGGGGAGCTGTTTTTT. Amino acid sequence: CAISVGGQGKNTGELFF.

The rearrangement links TRBV4-2 to TRBJ2-3, with 7 positions matching TRBD2. The CDR3 is 15 amino acids. CDR1 is LGHNA and CDR2 is YNFKEQ in the germline V gene. The V and J ends lost 4 bases and 2 bases, in that order; junction bases with no gene match: 6. The CDR3 is CASSRGTTYTDTQYF. CDR3 nucleotide sequence: TGTGCCAGCAGCCGCGGGACTACCTACACAGATACGCAGTATTTT.

This chain connects TRBV7-9 to TRBJ1-2, with D hard to call. The CDR3 consists of 13 residues. With 4 bases removed from V and 6 bases from J, the gap between germline ends came to 12 bases. CDR1 is SEHNR and CDR2 is FQNEAQ in the germline V gene (reference sequence). CDR3: CASSSRGVDGYTF. For the CDR3, the DNA is TGTGCCAGCAGCTCCCGCGGGGTAGATGGCTACACCTTC.

The rearrangement joins TRBV4-2 to TRBJ2-3, with D uncertain. Trimming stripped 1 base from V and 1 base from J, with 6 bases between. The CDR3 contains 14 residues. Germline CDR1 LGHNA, CDR2 YNFKEQ. In DNA form, the CDR3 reads TGTGCCAGCAGCCAAGTCTCTGGCACAGATACGCAGTATTTT. Translating gives CASSQVSGTDTQYF.

This clone was seen a few times. This chain connects TRBV5-4 to TRBJ1-1, with TRBD1 as a possible D gene (5 bases). Germline V gene data show CDR1 as SGHNT and CDR2 as YYREEE (reference sequence). Trimming cost V 3 bases and J 1 base, with 16 bases left between them. The CDR3 covers 16 residues. The CDR3 DNA is TGTGCCAGCAGCTCCGGGGGAATCATGCGGAACACTGAAGCTTTCTTT. Translated: CASSSGGIMRNTEAFF.

The CDR3 loop is CASRKTGAATNEKLFF. CDR3 DNA sequence: TGTGCCAGCAGAAAGACAGGGGCGGCAACTAATGAAAAACTGTTTTTT. The rearrangement links TRBV2 to TRBJ1-4; 8 nucleotides match TRBD1. J was trimmed by 0 bases and V by 6 bases; bases with no gene match: 6. Germline V gives CDR1 SNHLY, CDR2 FYNNEI. The CDR3 loop spans 16 amino acids.

The chain couples TRBV30 to TRBJ2-7; 8 nucleotides agree with TRBD2. Per germline, CDR1 GTSNPN and CDR2 SVGIG (reference sequence). CDR3 size: 12 residues. The trim removed 8 bases at V and 3 bases at J, leaving 6 bases unmatched. The CDR3 protein is CAGGTRYYEQYF. The DNA for the CDR3 is TGTGCCGGCGGGACTAGATACTACGAGCAGTACTTC. The whole variable domain, filled in from reference TRBV30 and TRBJ2-7, reads SQTIHQWPATLVQPVGSPLSLECTVEGTSNPNLYWYRQAAGRGLQLLFYSVGIGQISSEVPQNLSASRPQDRQFILSSKKLLLSDSGFYLCAGGTRYYEQYFGPGTRLTVT.

The V and J genes are TRBV7-6 and TRBJ2-3; a weak D match, TRBD2 (6 bases). Germline V gives CDR1 SGHVS, CDR2 FNYEAQ. V was shortened by 5 bases and J by 1 base, with 16 bases between the two germline ends. The CDR3 spans 16 residues. As DNA, the CDR3 is TGTGCCAGCAGCCAGCGGCAGGGCGGGGGCACAGATACGCAGTATTTT. Its translation is CASSQRQGGGTDTQYF.

This chain joins TRBV6-5 and TRBJ2-1; TRBD2 matches at 9 bases. This CDR3 region has 16 residues. The V and J ends lost 2 bases and 7 bases, in that order; junction bases with no gene match: 9. Germline assignment: CDR1 MNHEY and CDR2 SVGAGI. CDR3 region: CASSYQDSGRGNEQFF. In DNA, the CDR3 is TGTGCCAGCAGTTACCAAGATAGCGGGAGAGGGAATGAGCAGTTCTTC.

Only a few counts were recorded for this clone. Here the CDR3 DNA reads TGTGCCAGCAGCCTGGAGGGGACACCTAATTCACCCCTCCACTTT. Translation: CASSLEGTPNSPLHF. This chain uses TRBV5-4 with TRBJ1-6; maybe TRBD1 (6 bases). The V gene lost 4 bases and the J gene lost 6 bases, with 14 bases spanning the gap. This CDR3 spans 15 amino acids. Germline V lookup: CDR1 SGHNT, CDR2 YYREEE (reference sequence).

This clone came up a few times. The chain joins TRBV5-1 to TRBJ2-7, with D tentatively TRBD1 (6 bases). The CDR3 is 13 residues long. Trimming cost V 0 bases and J 6 bases, with 10 bases left between them. Germline CDR1 SGHRS, CDR2 YFSETQ. The CDR3 DNA follows: TGCGCCAGCAGCTTGGGACAGGTCTCCGAGCAGTACTTC. This gives the protein CASSLGQVSEQYF.

The chain employs TRBV10-3 and TRBJ1-1; tentative D call: TRBD1 (6 bases). Trimming left V 3 bases short and J 5 bases short, with 13 bases between. Germline V lookup: CDR1 ENHRY, CDR2 SYGVKD. The CDR3 contains 14 residues. The CDR3 DNA sequence: TGTGCCATCAGTGAAGGACAGTGGAGAACTGAAGCTTTCTTT. This codes for CAISEGQWRTEAFF.

The J gene is TRBJ2-7, the V gene TRBV14, with a possible D match to TRBD2 (5 bases). CDR3 length: 13 residues. V gave up 4 bases and J gave up 7 bases, with 14 bases separating them. Per the germline V gene, CDR1 is SGHDN and CDR2 is FVKESK. The CDR3 here is CASSLGLAQEQYF. CDR3 bases: TGTGCCAGCAGCCTTGGACTCGCCCAGGAGCAGTACTTC.

The rearrangement joins TRBV6-5 to TRBJ1-3; D is possibly TRBD1 (5 bases). The V end was cut by 0 bases, the J end by 2 bases, with 11 bases between. The germline gives CDR1 MNHEY, CDR2 SVGAGI. The CDR3 is 16 amino acids. CDR3 region: CASSYSHLRAGNTIYF. The DNA for the CDR3 is TGTGCCAGCAGTTACTCACACCTCAGGGCTGGAAACACCATATATTTT.

This chain links TRBV10-1 with TRBJ2-7; 10 bases fit TRBD2. The CDR3 covers 17 residues. V was pared by 8 bases and J by 0 bases, with 13 bases of the junction left unmatched. CDR1 is WNHNN, CDR2 SYGVQD, per germline (reference sequence). The CDR3 DNA reads TGCGCCAGCGGAGGGCCTAGCGGGGGCTCTAGCTCCTACGAGCAGTACTTC. Residues: CASGGPSGGSSSYEQYF.

The V call is TRBV5-6, the J call TRBJ2-1, with 9 bases aligning to TRBD2. The CDR3 sequence is 17 residues long. V gave up 4 bases and J gave up 5 bases; unmatched junction bases: 13. Germline V gene data show CDR1 as SGHDT and CDR2 as YYEEEE. DNA for the CDR3: TGTGCCAGCAGCAATACACGAGCGGGGGGAGCCCACAATGAGCAGTTCTTC. It codes for CASSNTRAGGAHNEQFF. The full variable domain, completed using reference TRBV5-6 and TRBJ2-1, is DAGVTQSPTHLIKTRGQQVTLRCSPKSGHDTVSWYQQALGQGPQFIFQYYEEEERQRGNFPDRFSGHQFPNYSSELNVNALLLGDSALYLCASSNTRAGGAHNEQFFGPGTRLTVL.

The rearrangement links TRBV6-1 to TRBJ2-5; TRBD2 is a possible D gene (6 bases). The length of the CDR3 is 14 residues. CDR1 is MNHNS, CDR2 SASEGT, per germline. The germline V and J ends were trimmed by 2 bases and 5 bases, with 12 bases remaining between them. The CDR3: CASSEIVAGETQYF. Written as DNA, the CDR3 is TGTGCCAGCAGTGAAATTGTTGCGGGGGAGACCCAGTACTTC.

The CDR3 DNA is TGTGCCAGCAGCACTAGCGGAGTCTCCTACAATGAGCAGTTCTTC. Protein: CASSTSGVSYNEQFF. The chain links TRBV28 to TRBJ2-1; 8 bases map to TRBD2. Germline assignment: CDR1 MDHEN and CDR2 SYDVKM. With 6 bases clipped from V and 0 bases from J, the junction kept 4 bases outside the gene matches. This CDR3 has 15 amino acids.

The rearrangement joins TRBV29-1 to TRBJ1-1, with a weak D call TRBD1 (6 bases). Germline CDR1 SQVTM, CDR2 ANQGSEA. V was clipped by 7 bases and J by 0 bases, with 18 bases between them. The CDR3 length is 15 residues. The CDR3 region is CSASRTAIMNTEAFF. For the CDR3, the DNA is TGCAGCGCCTCTCGGACAGCGATTATGAACACTGAAGCTTTCTTT.

The chain couples TRBV7-9 to TRBJ2-7; 9 bases fit TRBD2. The CDR3 totals 13 residues. Germline loops: CDR1 SEHNR, CDR2 FQNEAQ (reference sequence). V was clipped by 6 bases and J by 6 bases; unmatched bases: 6. CDR3 DNA sequence: TGTGCCAGCAGTTCCGGACTAGCGTCCGAGCAGTACTTC. Amino acid sequence: CASSSGLASEQYF.

The chain uses TRBV19 and TRBJ1-2; no firm D call. The ends were cut back, 3 bases at V and 0 bases at J, with 14 bases in the middle. CDR3 length: 16 amino acids. Germline CDR1 and CDR2: LNHDA and SQIVND (reference sequence). The CDR3 sequence: CASSMRASSSNYGYTF. CDR3 bases: TGTGCCAGTAGTATGAGGGCCTCATCCTCTAACTATGGCTACACCTTC. Variable domain in full (rest from reference TRBV19 and TRBJ1-2): DGGITQSPKYLFRKEGQNVTLSCEQNLNHDAMYWYRQDPGQGLRLIYYSQIVNDFQKGDIAEGYSVSREKKESFPLTVTSAQKNPTAFYLCASSMRASSSNYGYTFGSGTRLTVV.

J is TRBJ2-7 and V is TRBV27, with D possibly TRBD2 on 5 matching bases. The CDR3 is 16 amino acids. Trimming removed 6 bases from V and 1 base from J, with 19 bases in between. Germline values: CDR1 MNHEY, CDR2 SMNVEV (reference sequence). For the CDR3, the DNA is TGTGCCAGCAGCATAGGGAGACGGGGTCAGTCCTACGAGCAGTACTTC. Its translation is CASSIGRRGQSYEQYF.

The V call is TRBV7-9, the J call TRBJ1-3; the D is unclear. Trimming left V 3 bases short and J 2 bases short, with 8 bases between. Germline V gene data show CDR1 as SEHNR and CDR2 as FQNEAQ (reference sequence). CDR3 size: 14 residues. The CDR3 nucleotides are TGTGCCAGCAGCTTCCCGGGAGCTGGAAACACCATATATTTT. Translation gives CASSFPGAGNTIYF.

CDR3 DNA sequence: TGTGCCAGCTCACCCCTAGGCGCCTCCTACGAGCAGTACTTC. Its translation: CASSPLGASYEQYF. The chain carries TRBV18 and TRBJ2-7; D is undetermined. This CDR3 contains 14 residues. Trimming removed 3 bases at V and 0 bases at J, with 9 bases between. Germline values: CDR1 KGHSH, CDR2 LQKENI.

This rearrangement joins TRBV6-5 to TRBJ2-7, with TRBD1 identical over 7 bases. Germline CDR1 reads MNHEY; CDR2 reads SVGAGI. Unmatched junction bases numbered 2, after V lost 6 bases and J lost 0 bases. This CDR3 is 13 amino acids long. CDR3 in amino acids: CASRRQGSYEQYF. CDR3 DNA sequence: TGTGCCAGCAGACGACAGGGCTCCTACGAGCAGTACTTC.

DNA of the CDR3: TGTGCCAGCAGCCCTAAGACTAGCGGGGACACAGATACGCAGTATTTT. Translation: CASSPKTSGDTDTQYF. The chain combines TRBV4-2 with TRBJ2-3, with 11 bases matching TRBD2. CDR3 length: 16 amino acids. The ends lost 4 bases at V and 2 bases at J; junction bases unmatched: 5. The V gene's germline CDR1 is LGHNA and CDR2 YNFKEQ.

This chain uses TRBV5-4 with TRBJ2-7; 9 bases are a match to TRBD1. The CDR3 has 14 amino acids. With V trimmed by 4 bases and J by 6 bases, 8 bases remained unmatched. The germline V gene encodes CDR1 SGHNT and CDR2 YYREEE (reference sequence). The CDR3: CASSVDRGFSEQYF. As DNA, the CDR3 is TGTGCCAGCAGCGTAGACAGGGGGTTTAGCGAGCAGTACTTC.